A single TCR beta chain is shown here with its context. Antigen unknown. These data are taken from a study of T cell responses to AZD1222 COVID-19 vaccine. Study-level information: Second-dose intervals near 4 or 12 weeks were combined. Whole-study findings and limits: Repertoires were collected only later (after the peak T cell response had occurred). Variant regions that are unmutated are reportedly the target of nearly half of spike-specific TCRs. Donor demographics were predominantly white British with a female majority; clonal diversity may be underestimated.

Method: immunoSEQ multiplex PCR; TCRdb's copy keeps in-frame clones and lacks some. The sample carries some 99,000 clones, over 80% recorded once. This material consisted of peripheral blood, taken on day 0 of AZD1222 vaccination. The receptor's source is an adult in good health.

The CDR3 DNA is TGTGCCAGCAGTCTCTCCCCCCCGCAGAACACTGAAGCTTTCTTT. This gives the protein CASSLSPPQNTEAFF. J is TRBJ1-1 and V is TRBV6-5; D gene uncertain. Looked up from germline, CDR1 is MNHEY and CDR2 is SVGAGI. V was shortened by 5 bases and J by 1 base, with 14 bases between the two germline ends. This CDR3 region has 15 residues.